Presented here are 27 T cell receptor beta chains from one specimen sequenced in a study of vaccination and CD4 T cells after COVID-19. The time point is: late sampling 161 to 241 days after vaccination in a few convalescent patients. As for treatment: approximately 9-day PBMC culture with coronavirus spike peptide pools or control peptides (ViraFEST assay). What these receptors recognize is not known. At the Johns Hopkins FTIC core, DNA taken from cultured CD4+ T cells was sequenced by way of the Oncomine TCR Beta short-read assay. Each CDR3 protein is one row after TCRdb ran MiXCR on the PCR reads. The data contain tens of thousands of distinct CDR3 sequences, more than 25% of them singletons. Sequencing was performed on CD4+ T cells from blood, cultured in vitro, taken about 7 months after SARS-CoV-2 vaccination. The origin of the receptors is a human donor who had recovered from COVID-19.

V is TRBV24-1 and J is TRBJ1-1; 11 bases are a match to TRBD1. The germline V gene encodes CDR1 KGHDR and CDR2 SFDVKD. Germline trimming cut 4 bases from V and 11 bases from J; bases unmatched to any gene: 5. This CDR3 region has 13 residues. The CDR3 DNA reads TGTGCCACCAGTGAAAGGACAGGGGGCTGGGCTTTCTTT. It yields the protein CATSERTGGWAFF.

This clonotype was recorded a few times. CDR3: CASSYRTGGDEQYF. Here the CDR3 DNA reads TGTGCCAGCAGTTATCGGACAGGGGGCGACGAGCAGTACTTC. This chain connects TRBV27 to TRBJ2-7; 11 bases match TRBD1. There are 14 residues in the CDR3. Germline CDR1 MNHEY, CDR2 SMNVEV (reference sequence). After removal of 4 bases from V and 5 bases from J, the junction contained 4 bases not matched to a gene.

The chain recombines TRBV7-8 with TRBJ1-1; TRBD1 matches at 7 bases. CDR3 length: 16 amino acids. CDR1 and CDR2 (germline): SGHVS, FQNEAQ. After removal of 0 bases from V and 7 bases from J, the junction contained 11 bases not matched to a gene. The CDR3 spells CASSLAILRGMSEAFF. DNA for the CDR3: TGTGCCAGCAGCTTAGCGATTCTCAGGGGGATGAGTGAAGCTTTCTTT. The entire variable domain, with the rest obtained from reference TRBV7-8 and TRBJ1-1, is as follows: GAGVSQSPRYKVAKRGQDVALRCDPISGHVSLFWYQQALGQGPEFLTYFQNEAQLDKSGLPSDRFFAERPEGSVSTLKIQRTQQEDSAVYLCASSLAILRGMSEAFFGQGTRLTVV.

The rearrangement uses TRBV25-1 and TRBJ1-2; a possible D gene is TRBD1 (6 bases). V lost 3 bases and J 4 bases, leaving 12 bases between the germline ends. In germline, CDR1 is MGHDK, CDR2 SYGVNS. CDR3 length: 14 amino acids. The CDR3: CASSEQGGSYGYTF. The CDR3 DNA reads TGTGCCAGCAGTGAGCAAGGGGGGAGCTATGGCTACACCTTC.

This clonotype was seen a handful of times. The rearrangement uses TRBV20-1 and TRBJ1-6, with D unclear. This CDR3 comprises 15 residues. Germline CDR1 reads DFQATT; CDR2 reads SNEGSKA (reference sequence). V lost 0 bases and J 0 bases, leaving 6 bases between the germline ends. The CDR3 here is CSAREASSYNSPLHF. CDR3 coding DNA: TGCAGTGCTAGAGAAGCGAGCTCCTATAATTCACCCCTCCACTTT.

V and J are TRBV10-3 and TRBJ2-1, with TRBD2 identical over 10 bases. Trimming at V came to 10 bases and at J to 3 bases, leaving 3 bases not matched to a gene. Germline CDR1 and CDR2: ENHRY and SYGVKD. The CDR3 is made up of 13 amino acids. The CDR3 DNA follows: TGTGCCAGCGGGACTAGCGTCTACAATGAGCAGTTCTTC. Protein sequence: CASGTSVYNEQFF.

V usage is TRBV6-2 or TRBV6-3 and J usage is TRBJ2-3; D not certain. The CDR3 loop spans 12 amino acids. Trimming shortened V by 6 bases and J by 2 bases, and 6 bases separated the two germline ends. CDR1 and CDR2 from the germline V gene are MNHEY and SVGEGT. In nucleotides, the CDR3 is TGTGCCAGCAGAGAGAACACAGATACGCAGTATTTT. This translates into CASRENTDTQYF.

This clonotype occurred a few times. The CDR3 nucleotides read TGTGCCAGCAGGAAGGACCCGACGGGCTCCTACGAGCAGTACTTC. This sequence encodes CASRKDPTGSYEQYF. This chain links TRBV6-1 with TRBJ2-7; no reliable D call. In germline, CDR1 is MNHNS, CDR2 SASEGT. The CDR3 loop spans 15 amino acids. V gave up 6 bases and J gave up 0 bases, with 15 bases separating them.

The genes are TRBV7-3 and TRBJ2-1; TRBD2 might be the D (6 bases). The CDR3 contains 13 residues. V was clipped by 4 bases and J by 10 bases, with 14 bases between them. Per the germline V gene, CDR1 is SGHTA and CDR2 is FQGTGA. In nucleotides, the CDR3 is TGTGCCAGCAGCTCTTCTAGCGACAGAGAGCAGTTCTTC. It yields the protein CASSSSSDREQFF.

This chain connects TRBV6-1 to TRBJ2-2; TRBD2 matches 10 bases. The CDR3 is 16 amino acids. The V segment lost 6 bases and the J segment 3 bases; nucleotides outside the gene matches: 7. CDR1 MNHNS and CDR2 SASEGT come from the germline V gene. The CDR3 DNA is TGTGCCAGCAGACCCGGGACTAGCGTGTACACCGGGGAGCTGTTTTTT. Encoded protein: CASRPGTSVYTGELFF.

This clonotype has just a few counts. V and J are TRBV20-1 and TRBJ2-3, with no clear D. The V end lost 8 bases, the J end lost 2 bases, and 20 bases lay between the germline ends. Germline CDR1 is DFQATT and CDR2 is SNEGSKA (reference sequence). The CDR3 runs 15 residues. In DNA, the CDR3 is TGCAGTCCTACCCTGGAGCCGGCAACCACAGATACGCAGTATTTT. Its protein product is CSPTLEPATTDTQYF.

This rearrangement joins TRBV10-2 to TRBJ2-3, with D unclear. CDR3 length equals 14 residues. The V gene's germline CDR1 is WSHSY and CDR2 SAAADI. V was cut by 8 bases and J by 2 bases, with 14 bases left in between. This CDR3 is CASRWNLNTDTQYF. CDR3 bases: TGCGCCAGCCGCTGGAACCTCAACACAGATACGCAGTATTTT.

CDR3 loop: CSARDPQGGGSYEQYF. The CDR3 DNA reads TGCAGTGCTAGAGACCCCCAGGGCGGGGGTTCCTACGAGCAGTACTTC. This chain connects TRBV20-1 to TRBJ2-7; 7 nucleotides agree with TRBD2. Germline V gene data show CDR1 as DFQATT and CDR2 as SNEGSKA (reference sequence). The V and J ends lost 0 bases and 1 base, in that order; junction bases with no gene match: 9. The CDR3 is 16 residues long.

J is TRBJ2-5 and V is TRBV4-2, with D possibly being TRBD2 (7 bases). The CDR3 length is 17 residues. Trimming removed 0 bases at V and 4 bases at J, with 18 bases between. Looked up from germline, CDR1 is LGHNA and CDR2 is YNFKEQ. CDR3 loop: CASSQDLRMGGRETQYF. DNA of the CDR3: TGTGCCAGCAGCCAAGATTTACGAATGGGGGGGCGAGAGACCCAGTACTTC.

V is TRBV27 and J is TRBJ2-7; a weak D match, TRBD1 (7 bases). The CDR3 consists of 15 residues. V lost 3 bases to trimming and J lost 2 bases, with 14 bases between them. The germline V gene has CDR1 MNHEY and CDR2 SMNVEV (reference sequence). The CDR3 spells CASSFRGDQAYEQYF. The CDR3, as DNA: TGTGCCAGCAGTTTCAGGGGGGACCAGGCCTACGAGCAGTACTTC.

This chain connects TRBV6-2 or TRBV6-3 to TRBJ1-5; no firm D call. Germline V gene lookup returns CDR1 MNHEY and CDR2 SVGEGT. Trimming took off 3 bases at V and 4 bases at J, with 10 bases between the two ends. The CDR3 loop spans 14 amino acids. This CDR3 reads CASSYGRSNQPQHF. The CDR3 coding sequence is TGTGCCAGCAGTTATGGACGGTCAAATCAGCCCCAGCATTTT.

This clonotype was detected only once. The rearrangement joins TRBV11-2 to TRBJ2-5, with D unresolved. V was cut by 4 bases and J by 5 bases, with 8 bases left in between. Germline CDR1 is SGHAT and CDR2 is FQNNGV. The CDR3 contains 12 residues. The CDR3 sequence is CASSSVWETQYF. The CDR3, as DNA: TGTGCCAGCAGCTCTGTTTGGGAGACCCAGTACTTC.

This clonotype has only a few counts. This chain connects TRBV10-3 to TRBJ2-3, with a weak D call TRBD2 (6 bases). Germline V gene lookup returns CDR1 ENHRY and CDR2 SYGVKD. V lost 7 bases and J 3 bases, leaving 11 bases between the germline ends. The CDR3 runs 13 residues. The CDR3 DNA reads as TGTGCCATCAAGGCCCGGGAGACAGATACGCAGTATTTT. This translates into CAIKARETDTQYF.

The chain has TRBV28 and TRBJ1-5; weak D call: TRBD1 (5 bases). Germline CDR1 reads MDHEN; CDR2 reads SYDVKM. The CDR3 runs to 12 residues. V lost 4 bases and J lost 6, with 7 bases in between. The CDR3 loop reads CASSWGGQPQHF. CDR3 coding DNA: TGTGCCAGCAGTTGGGGGGGTCAGCCCCAGCATTTT.

This clonotype was seen more than once but under ten times. CDR3 residues: CASSLLQVSYEQYF. In DNA, the CDR3 is TGTGCCAGCAGCTTACTCCAGGTCTCCTACGAGCAGTACTTC. The genes are TRBV7-2 and TRBJ2-7; the D is unclear. This CDR3 contains 14 residues. Trimming shortened V by 2 bases and J by 0 bases, and 8 bases separated the two germline ends. Germline V gene lookup returns CDR1 SGHTA and CDR2 FQGNSA.

This clonotype was seen more than once but under ten times. In DNA form, the CDR3 reads TGCAGTGCTAGACTTCTCGGCGTAGCGGGTTCAAGAGGGCACTACGAGCAGTACTTC. Protein product: CSARLLGVAGSRGHYEQYF. The gene calls are TRBV20-1 and TRBJ2-7; TRBD2 matches at 7 bases. The V gene end was trimmed by 2 bases and the J gene end by 3 bases; junction bases not matched to a gene: 22. Germline CDR1 is DFQATT and CDR2 is SNEGSKA (reference sequence). The length of the CDR3 is 19 residues.

The chain combines TRBV6-5 with TRBJ2-1; weak D call: TRBD2 (6 bases). The length of the CDR3 is 15 residues. Trimming removed 2 bases at V and 2 bases at J, with 10 bases between. Germline assignment: CDR1 MNHEY and CDR2 SVGAGI. CDR3 in amino acids: CASSYSSGAYNEQFF. As DNA, the CDR3 is TGTGCCAGCAGTTACAGTAGCGGAGCCTACAATGAGCAGTTCTTC.

This CDR3 is CASFNEGVGYEQYF. The DNA of the CDR3 is TGTGCCAGCTTCAACGAGGGGGTGGGCTACGAGCAGTACTTC. The chain recombines TRBV2 with TRBJ2-7, with D possibly being TRBD1 (6 bases). The CDR3 extends over 14 amino acids. Trimming removed 8 bases at V and 3 bases at J, with 17 bases between. Germline CDR1 SNHLY, CDR2 FYNNEI.

The chain has TRBV28 and TRBJ1-2; 12 positions match TRBD1. Trimming removed 7 bases from V and 5 bases from J; junction bases left unmatched: 8. The CDR3 is made up of 15 amino acids. Looked up from germline, CDR1 is MDHEN and CDR2 is SYDVKM. CDR3 region: CASNSTGQGAYGYTF. CDR3 coding DNA: TGTGCCAGCAATTCCACGGGACAGGGGGCATATGGCTACACCTTC.

Turning to this clonotype: The germline gene is not matched at one end of the junction; a read error may be the cause. The genes are TRBV10-2 and TRBJ2-1, with a tentative D call TRBD1 (5 bases). The CDR3 is 16 residues long. Germline V gene lookup returns CDR1 WSHSY and CDR2 SAAADI. CDR3 bases: TGCGCCAGCAGCGAGAATTTTGGCACTTCAGGGCGTCTTGTAATCTTC. It yields the protein CASSENFGTSGRLVIF.

This clonotype was picked up a small number of times. The chain employs TRBV7-3 and TRBJ1-2; TRBD1 is a possible D gene (5 bases). The V end was cut by 3 bases, the J end by 6 bases, with 14 bases between. CDR3 length: 14 residues. Germline V lookup: CDR1 SGHTA, CDR2 FQGTGA. Here the CDR3 reads CASSLGTGPDGYTF. The CDR3 nucleotides read TGTGCCAGCAGCTTGGGTACAGGTCCCGATGGCTACACCTTC.

By its share, this clonotype is medium-sized (0.01 to 0.1%). An end of the junction differs from the germline gene, which may be a read error. The chain carries TRBV7-7 and TRBJ2-1, with TRBD2 matching 11 bases. Germline lookup yields CDR1 SSHAT and CDR2 FNYEAQ (reference sequence). The CDR3 has 15 amino acids. DNA for the CDR3: TGTGCTAGCAGCCCGGGTAGCGGGGGGGGTAATGAGCAGTTCTTC. It encodes CASSPGSGGGNEQFF.